This T cell receptor beta chain was identified during a study of blood T cells in healthy people across ages. Study-wide findings and caveats: Roughly linearly, TCR beta diversity per million T cells fell as age increased.

CDR3 length equals 13 residues. After removal of 5 bases from V and 8 bases from J, the junction contained 6 bases not matched to a gene. Germline V CDR1 and CDR2: SGHTA, FQGTGA. The second PCR ran about 6 to 12 cycles with a sample-barcoded 5' primer and J-beta primers. Via MiXCR, TCRdb re-called the 5' RACE reads, giving one row per CDR3 protein. Here the sample spans more than 650,000 distinct CDR3 sequences, about a fifth being singletons. This clonotype was detected many times. Its antigen is not known. Each sample yielded at least 5 micrograms of PBMC total RNA. The sequence came from a man in his sixties or seventies in good health. This sequence joins TRBV7-3 and TRBJ2-1, with 7 nucleotides matching TRBD2. Source material: blood. The CDR3 region is CASSVLLADEQFF. Written as DNA, the CDR3 is TGTGCCAGCAGCGTGCTTCTAGCGGATGAGCAGTTCTTC.